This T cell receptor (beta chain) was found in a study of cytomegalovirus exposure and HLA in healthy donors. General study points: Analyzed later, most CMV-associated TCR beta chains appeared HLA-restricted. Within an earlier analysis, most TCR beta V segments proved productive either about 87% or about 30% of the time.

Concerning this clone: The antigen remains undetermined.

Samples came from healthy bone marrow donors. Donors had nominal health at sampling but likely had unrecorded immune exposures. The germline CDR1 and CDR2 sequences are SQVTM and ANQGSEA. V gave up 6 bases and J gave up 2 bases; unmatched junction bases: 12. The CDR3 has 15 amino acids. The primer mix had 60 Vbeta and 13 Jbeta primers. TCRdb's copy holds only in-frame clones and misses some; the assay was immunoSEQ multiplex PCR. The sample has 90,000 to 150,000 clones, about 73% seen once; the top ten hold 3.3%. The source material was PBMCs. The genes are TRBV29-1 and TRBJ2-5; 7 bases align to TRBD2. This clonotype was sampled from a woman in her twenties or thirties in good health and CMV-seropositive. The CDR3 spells CSVYGLEGLQETQYF. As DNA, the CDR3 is TGCAGCGTCTACGGACTAGAGGGCCTTCAAGAGACCCAGTACTTC. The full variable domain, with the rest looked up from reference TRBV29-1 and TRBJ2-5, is SAVISQKPSRDICQRGTSLTIQCQVDSQVTMMFWYRQQPGQSLTLIATANQGSEATYESGFVIDKFPISRPNLTFSTLTVSNMSPEDSSIYLCSVYGLEGLQETQYFGPGTRLLVL.